A single sample gave rise to the 22 T cell receptor beta chains below, sequenced in a study of T cell repertoires in cytomegalovirus infection. TCRdb analysed the reads with MiXCR anew, one entry per CDR3 protein. The sample carries about 920,000 distinct CDR3 sequences, approximately 33% recorded once. Their antigens remain unidentified. The sample here was cultured CD8+ T cells from PBMCs, taken from culture after CMV antigen stimulation. Every receptor here comes from a human donor in good health (CMV status not recorded). Some clones in this sample may be carry-over from other donors' samples.

The chain links TRBV27 to TRBJ2-3, with TRBD2 matching over 8 bases. From germline, CDR1 is MNHEY and CDR2 SMNVEV (reference sequence). V shed 3 bases and J 4 bases; nucleotides not matched to a gene: 6. This CDR3 has 15 amino acids. Here the CDR3 reads CASSLLRGGPDTQYF. CDR3 in DNA: TGTGCCAGCAGTTTGCTCCGGGGGGGACCAGATACGCAGTATTTT.

In its sample, this clonotype was seen a few times. V usage is TRBV2 and J usage is TRBJ1-5; 8 nucleotides agree with TRBD1. CDR1 and CDR2 from the germline V gene are SNHLY and FYNNEI. The CDR3 has 17 amino acids. V lost 4 bases and J lost 4; bases outside the gene matches: 12. CDR3 protein: CASSASGGRGGNQPQHF. CDR3 nucleotides: TGTGCCAGCAGTGCGTCAGGGGGCCGAGGAGGGAATCAGCCCCAGCATTTT. The whole variable domain, filled in from reference TRBV2 and TRBJ1-5, reads EPEVTQTPSHQVTQMGQEVILRCVPISNHLYFYWYRQILGQKVEFLVSFYNNEISEKSEIFDDQFSVERPDGSNFTLKIRSTKLEDSAMYFCASSASGGRGGNQPQHFGDGTRLSIL.

This clonotype showed up just a few times. The chain couples TRBV7-2 to TRBJ2-2; 7 nucleotides line up with TRBD1. There are 20 residues in the CDR3. Germline CDR1 SGHTA, CDR2 FQGNSA. J was trimmed by 0 bases and V by 6 bases; bases with no gene match: 19. CDR3 loop: CASSWPGQDMIEANTGELFF. Here the CDR3 DNA reads TGTGCCAGCAGTTGGCCTGGACAGGACATGATTGAGGCGAACACCGGGGAGCTGTTTTTT. The complete variable domain, with remaining parts taken from reference TRBV7-2 and TRBJ2-2, reads GAGVSQSPSNKVTEKGKDVELRCDPISGHTALYWYRQSLGQGLEFLIYFQGNSAPDKSGLPSDRFSAERTGGSVSTLTIQRTQQEDSAVYLCASSWPGQDMIEANTGELFFGEGSRLTVL.

Only a few counts were recorded for this clonotype. The V gene is TRBV7-9, the J gene TRBJ2-3; no clear D gene. Trimming removed 1 base from V and 2 bases from J, with 7 bases in between. The CDR3 is 14 amino acids. The germline V gene has CDR1 SEHNR and CDR2 FQNEAQ (reference sequence). CDR3 protein: CASSLGYVTDTQYF. The CDR3 nucleotides read TGTGCCAGCAGCTTAGGATATGTCACAGATACGCAGTATTTT.

The chain has TRBV12-3 or TRBV12-4 and TRBJ1-6; no firm D call. The CDR3 has 15 residues. Trimming took off 1 base at V and 10 bases at J, with 14 bases between the two ends. This CDR3 reads CASSLEPGVGSPLHF. DNA of the CDR3: TGTGCCAGCAGTTTAGAACCTGGGGTCGGCTCACCCCTCCACTTT.

The chain is built from TRBV23-1 and TRBJ2-5; 7 bases match TRBD1. TRBV23-1 is an ORF, and what it does is uncertain. Trimming cost V 1 base and J 1 base; bases outside gene matches: 0. There are 14 residues in the CDR3. As DNA, the CDR3 is TGCGCCAGCAGTCAATGGGACAGCCAAGAGACCCAGTACTTC. It is translated as CASSQWDSQETQYF.

The chain joins TRBV29-1 to TRBJ2-7; tentatively, D is TRBD1 or TRBD2 (5 bases each). The V end was cut by 8 bases, the J end by 0 bases, with 14 bases between. Per the germline V gene, CDR1 is SQVTM and CDR2 is ANQGSEA. This CDR3 spans 13 amino acids. CDR3 region: CSPGRESSYEQYV. The CDR3 DNA sequence: TGCAGCCCCGGCAGGGAGAGCTCCTACGAGCAGTACGTC.

As for this clonotype: A single base separates this from a much larger clone, so it may be a read error. V gene TRBV7-6 combines with J gene TRBJ2-1, with D perhaps TRBD1 or TRBD2 (7 bases each). The CDR3 is 17 amino acids. The V end lost 1 base, the J end lost 2 bases, and 15 bases lay between the germline ends. Germline loops: CDR1 SGHVS, CDR2 FNYEAQ. The CDR3 DNA reads as TGTGCCAGCAGCTTAGTGGCCAGGGGGGGTACCTACAATGAGCAGTTCTTC. Amino acids: CASSLVARGGTYNEQFF.

This clonotype was counted at least ten times. The chain uses TRBV7-6 and TRBJ1-2; D perhaps matches TRBD1 (5 bases). Trimming shortened V by 1 base and J by 9 bases, and 21 bases separated the two germline ends. CDR3 size: 16 residues. Germline-derived CDR1 and CDR2 are SGHVS and FNYEAQ. CDR3 residues: CASSLGPRAKYSSYTF. The DNA for the CDR3 is TGTGCCAGCAGCTTAGGCCCCAGGGCCAAGTACAGCAGCTACACCTTC.

This clonotype was observed a handful of times. The chain combines TRBV6-5 with TRBJ1-4, with D perhaps TRBD1 (5 bases). The CDR3 is 11 amino acids. Trimming left V 8 bases short and J 8 bases short, with 9 bases between. Germline CDR1 and CDR2: MNHEY and SVGAGI. CDR3 residues: CASGDLEKLFF. In nucleotides, the CDR3 is TGTGCCAGCGGGGACCTCGAAAAACTGTTTTTT.

In its sample, this clonotype was seen a few times. The V gene is TRBV7-9, the J gene TRBJ1-1, with D perhaps TRBD1 (5 bases). The CDR3 covers 16 residues. The germline CDR1 and CDR2 sequences are SEHNR and FQNEAQ (reference sequence). V lost 1 base and J 6 bases, leaving 18 bases between the germline ends. In DNA, the CDR3 is TGTGCCAGCAGCTTAGGCGGCTCCGGGTCGGGGGCTGAAGCTTTCTTT. This sequence encodes CASSLGGSGSGAEAFF. Full variable domain (remainder filled in from reference TRBV7-9 and TRBJ1-1): DTGVSQNPRHKITKRGQNVTFRCDPISEHNRLYWYRQTLGQGPEFLTYFQNEAQLEKSRLLSDRFSAERPKGSFSTLEIQRTEQGDSAMYLCASSLGGSGSGAEAFFGQGTRLTVV.

This clonotype was seen once. The chain links TRBV4-2 to TRBJ2-7; maybe TRBD1 (6 bases). The germline V gene encodes CDR1 LGHNA and CDR2 YNFKEQ. The V end was cut by 0 bases, the J end by 0 bases, with 15 bases between. The CDR3 runs to 17 residues. The CDR3 reads CASSQESRDTASYEQYF. The CDR3 DNA is TGTGCCAGCAGCCAAGAAAGCCGGGACACCGCCTCCTACGAGCAGTACTTC.

This clonotype came up a few times. The chain couples TRBV6-6 to TRBJ1-5; TRBD1 aligns across 10 bases. Germline values: CDR1 MNHNY, CDR2 SVGAGI (reference sequence). The V and J ends lost 2 bases and 0 bases, in that order; junction bases with no gene match: 13. The CDR3 is 20 residues long. The CDR3 spells CASSYAPSRDRGDSNQPQHF. The CDR3 nucleotides are TGTGCCAGCAGTTACGCGCCTAGCCGGGACAGGGGTGATAGCAATCAGCCCCAGCATTTT.

This clonotype has only a few counts. This rearrangement joins TRBV7-9 to TRBJ2-7, with a possible D match to TRBD1 (5 bases). V was shortened by 5 bases and J by 3 bases, with 8 bases between the two germline ends. Germline CDR1 reads SEHNR; CDR2 reads FQNEAQ (reference sequence). The CDR3 is 12 residues long. This CDR3 is CASSKTDYEQYV. CDR3 nucleotide sequence: TGTGCCAGCAGCAAGACAGACTACGAGCAGTACGTC.

This clonotype appeared a few times. This chain connects TRBV6-5 to TRBJ2-7, with 7 bases fitting TRBD2. The CDR3 length is 15 residues. The trim removed 8 bases at V and 5 bases at J, leaving 15 bases unmatched. Germline CDR1 reads MNHEY; CDR2 reads SVGAGI. CDR3 amino acids: CASGGVGGPSDEQYF. CDR3 sequence (DNA): TGTGCCAGCGGGGGGGTTGGTGGTCCGTCCGACGAGCAGTACTTC.

The chain carries TRBV5-6 and TRBJ1-1; the match to TRBD1 covers 8 bases. Germline values: CDR1 SGHDT, CDR2 YYEEEE. The CDR3 covers 16 residues. J gave up 3 bases and V 0 bases, and 7 bases lay outside the gene matches. This chain's CDR3 is CASSLVVDRADTEAFF. CDR3 in DNA: TGTGCCAGCAGCTTGGTGGTGGACAGGGCGGACACTGAAGCTTTCTTT.

This chain links TRBV4-3 with TRBJ2-3; tentatively, D is TRBD1 (5 bases). Between the trimmed V and J ends, which lost 0 bases and 6 bases, there was a span of 10 bases. The CDR3 extends over 14 amino acids. Germline CDR1 LGHNA, CDR2 YSLEER. The CDR3 sequence: CASSQDQGLDTQYF. In nucleotides, the CDR3 is TGCGCCAGCAGCCAAGATCAGGGTCTGGATACGCAGTATTTT.

As for this clonotype: Germline is not matched at one junction end, which may reflect a read error. The gene calls are TRBV12-3 or TRBV12-4 and TRBJ2-2; D is possibly TRBD2 (6 bases). The CDR3 is 14 residues long. The CDR3 DNA reads as TGTGCCAGCAGTTCTAGCGCGAACACCAGGGAGCTGTTTTTT. Translated, it gives CASSSSANTRELFF.

At least ten counts were recorded for this clonotype. The V gene is TRBV7-6, the J gene TRBJ2-7, with 9 bases that match TRBD1. Germline V gene sequence: CDR1 SGHVS, CDR2 FNYEAQ. The ends lost 5 bases at V and 2 bases at J; junction bases unmatched: 4. This CDR3 spans 14 amino acids. Here the CDR3 reads CASSVQGATYEQYF. In DNA, the CDR3 is TGTGCCAGCAGCGTACAGGGGGCCACCTACGAGCAGTACTTC.

The V call is TRBV29-1, the J call TRBJ1-1; D remains unclear. Looked up from germline, CDR1 is SQVTM and CDR2 is ANQGSEA. V was shortened by 4 bases and J by 5 bases, with 14 bases between the two germline ends. The CDR3 covers 13 residues. CDR3 loop: CSVASLGRTEAFF. As DNA, the CDR3 is TGCAGCGTTGCCAGTCTAGGCAGGACTGAAGCTTTCTTT.

The chain joins TRBV4-3 to TRBJ1-3, with 8 bases identical to TRBD1. The J segment lost 3 bases and the V segment lost 3 bases, leaving 4 bases of the junction unmatched. Germline-derived CDR1 and CDR2 are LGHNA and YSLEER. CDR3 length: 15 amino acids. CDR3 residues: CASSQGDRGGNTIYF. The CDR3, as DNA: TGCGCCAGCAGCCAGGGAGACAGGGGTGGAAACACCATATATTTT.

In this sample, this clonotype turned up many times. This rearrangement joins TRBV12-3 or TRBV12-4 to TRBJ2-5; TRBD2 agrees at 12 bases. V gave up 5 bases and J gave up 6 bases; unmatched junction bases: 4. The CDR3 runs to 14 residues. As DNA, the CDR3 is TGTGCCAGCAGTGCTAGCGGGGGGGCGAAGACCCAGTACTTC. This gives the protein CASSASGGAKTQYF.